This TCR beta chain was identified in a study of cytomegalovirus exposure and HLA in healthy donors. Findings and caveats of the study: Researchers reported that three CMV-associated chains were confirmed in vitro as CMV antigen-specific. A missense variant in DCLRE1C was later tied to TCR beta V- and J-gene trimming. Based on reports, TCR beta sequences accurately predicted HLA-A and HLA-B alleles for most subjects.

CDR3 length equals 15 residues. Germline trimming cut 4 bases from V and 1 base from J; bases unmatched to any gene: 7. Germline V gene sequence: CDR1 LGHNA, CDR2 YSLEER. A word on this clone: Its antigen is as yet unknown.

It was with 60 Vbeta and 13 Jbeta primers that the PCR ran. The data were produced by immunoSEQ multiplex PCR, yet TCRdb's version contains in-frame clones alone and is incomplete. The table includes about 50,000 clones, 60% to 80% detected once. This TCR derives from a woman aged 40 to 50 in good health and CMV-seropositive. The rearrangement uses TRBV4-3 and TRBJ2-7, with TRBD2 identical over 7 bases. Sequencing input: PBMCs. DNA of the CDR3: TGCGCCAGCAGCCTTGAGGCGGGGGAATCCTACGAGCAGTACTTC. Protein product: CASSLEAGESYEQYF.